What follows are 10 T cell receptor beta chains derived from one specimen sequenced in a study of blood T cell repertoires in COVID-19. The assay was immunoSEQ multiplex PCR, and TCRdb's table has in-frame clones only and misses some. In the table there are 190,000 or so clones, approximately 80% of which are singletons. The material sequenced was PBMCs or T cells enriched from blood (not recorded which). The source is a man in his forties or fifties who had recovered from COVID-19.

The chain joins TRBV19 to TRBJ1-5; the D is unclear. The germline V and J ends were trimmed by 0 bases and 4 bases, with 25 bases remaining between them. CDR1 is LNHDA, CDR2 SQIVND, per germline (reference sequence). CDR3 length: 20 residues. CDR3 sequence (DNA): TGTGCCAGTAGTATAGATCTATATAATCGGGAGAGGGATGGTAATCAGCCCCAGCATTTT. Encoded protein: CASSIDLYNRERDGNQPQHF.

This clone was seen more than once but under ten times. The chain uses TRBV5-1 and TRBJ1-6; no definite D call. In germline, CDR1 is SGHRS, CDR2 YFSETQ. The length of the CDR3 is 16 residues. Trimming cost V 1 base and J 11 bases, with 19 bases left between them. CDR3 nucleotide sequence: TGCGCCAGCAGCTTGTCTGCTTCTATCCCTCAAGCACCCCTCCACTTT. Amino acid sequence: CASSLSASIPQAPLHF.

This rearrangement joins TRBV6-5 to TRBJ1-1; 9 bases are shared with TRBD1. The CDR3 is 13 residues long. Per germline, CDR1 MNHEY and CDR2 SVGAGI. Trimming took 7 bases from V and 4 from J; bases not matched to a gene: 4. The CDR3 protein is CASTNRGLTEAFF. The CDR3, as DNA: TGTGCCAGCACCAACAGGGGGCTCACTGAAGCTTTCTTT.

Regarding this clone: A junction boundary mismatches the germline segment, possibly from a read error. The chain uses TRBV10-3 and TRBJ2-3, with D uncertain. CDR3 length: 12 residues. Germline CDR1 reads ENHRY; CDR2 reads SYGVKD. This chain's CDR3 is CAVSASTDTQYF. The CDR3 nucleotides read TGTGCCGTCAGTGCTTCCACAGATACGCAGTATTTT.

The chain links TRBV30 to TRBJ2-7; 11 nucleotides line up with TRBD1. V shed 5 bases and J 7 bases; nucleotides not matched to a gene: 4. CDR1 and CDR2 (germline): GTSNPN, SVGIG (reference sequence). The CDR3 is 12 amino acids. The CDR3 DNA sequence: TGTGCCTGGGGACAGGGGGCTAGTGAGCAGTACTTC. It yields the protein CAWGQGASEQYF.

The rearrangement uses TRBV7-9 and TRBJ2-1, with 7 bases that match TRBD2. CDR1 SEHNR and CDR2 FQNEAQ come from the germline V gene (reference sequence). The junction had 6 bases not matched to a gene; V was cut back by 1 base and J by 6 bases. The CDR3 runs to 15 residues. The chain's CDR3 is CASSLGTRKSNEQFF. In DNA, the CDR3 is TGTGCCAGCAGCTTAGGGACTAGGAAATCCAATGAGCAGTTCTTC.

The chain combines TRBV7-8 with TRBJ2-7; D might be TRBD2 (6 bases). CDR3 length: 15 residues. The V gene lost 6 bases and the J gene lost 3 bases, with 18 bases spanning the gap. The germline V gene encodes CDR1 SGHVS and CDR2 FQNEAQ. The CDR3 region is CASSPFGAGSYEQYF. The CDR3 bases are TGTGCCAGCAGTCCTTTCGGGGCGGGAAGCTACGAGCAGTACTTC.

In its sample, this clone was seen many times. The rearrangement uses TRBV5-8 and TRBJ1-5; TRBD1 might be the D (5 bases). The CDR3 contains 13 residues. The germline V and J ends were trimmed by 4 bases and 4 bases, with 9 bases remaining between them. Germline values: CDR1 SGHTS, CDR2 YDEGEE. The CDR3: CASSVDRNQPQHF. CDR3 in DNA: TGTGCCAGCAGCGTCGACAGAAATCAGCCCCAGCATTTT. Based on the CDR3 plus reference TRBV5-8 and TRBJ1-5, the full variable domain is EAGVTQSPTHLIKTRGQQATLRCSPISGHTSVYWYQQALGLGLQFLLWYDEGEERNRGNFPPRFSGRQFPNYSSELNVNALELEDSALYLCASSVDRNQPQHFGDGTRLSIL.

The gene calls are TRBV11-1 and TRBJ2-1; 14 nucleotides align to TRBD2. Unmatched junction bases numbered 5, after V lost 5 bases and J lost 8 bases. Germline V gene data show CDR1 as SGHAT and CDR2 as FQDESV (reference sequence). The CDR3 length is 15 residues. The CDR3 region has the DNA TGTGCCAGCAGCCGGACTAGCGGGGGGATCTATGAGCAGTTCTTC. It encodes CASSRTSGGIYEQFF. The full variable domain, completed using reference TRBV11-1 and TRBJ2-1, is EAEVAQSPRYKITEKSQAVAFWCDPISGHATLYWYRQILGQGPELLVQFQDESVVDDSQLPKDRFSAERLKGVDSTLKIQPAELGDSAMYLCASSRTSGGIYEQFFGPGTRLTVL.

V and J are TRBV7-8 and TRBJ1-5, with 7 bases lining up with TRBD1. The CDR3 totals 13 residues. Trimming cost V 3 bases and J 9 bases; bases outside gene matches: 5. Looked up from germline, CDR1 is SGHVS and CDR2 is FQNEAQ. The chain's CDR3 is CASSFDREAPQHF. Written as DNA, the CDR3 is TGTGCCAGCAGCTTCGACAGGGAAGCGCCCCAGCATTTT.